This T cell receptor beta chain was identified during a study of blood T cell repertoires in COVID-19. Study-level background: Sites in the United States, Italy and Spain provided acute and convalescent COVID-19 samples.

Repertoires were generated with immunoSEQ multiplex PCR, while TCRdb's copy carries only in-frame clones and drops some. The data contain hundreds of thousands of clones, roughly 85% of them singletons. All enrollees were about 18 to 100 years old and from around 25 US areas. CDR1 and CDR2 from the germline V gene are SGHNT and YYREEE (reference sequence). V was pared by 5 bases and J by 2 bases, with 7 bases of the junction left unmatched. The CDR3 has 15 residues. This rearrangement joins TRBV5-4 to TRBJ2-1; 7 bases map to TRBD2. The sequence derives from a woman between 40 and 55 years old who had recovered from COVID-19. The sequencing sample was made of PBMCs or T cells enriched from blood (not recorded which). CDR3: CASSSGGSTYNEQFF. The CDR3 DNA follows: TGTGCCAGCAGTTCGGGAGGCAGCACCTACAATGAGCAGTTCTTC.